This T cell receptor (beta chain) was profiled in a study of blood T cell repertoires in COVID-19. Study-wide background: Sites across the United States, Italy and Spain contributed samples from acute and convalescent COVID-19.

V was pared by 4 bases and J by 1 base, with 16 bases of the junction left unmatched. Germline CDR1 is SGHRS and CDR2 is YFSETQ. The CDR3 is 18 residues long. Profiled with immunoSEQ multiplex PCR; TCRdb holds only in-frame clones, not every one. The profile shows fewer than 200,000 clones, approximately 86% of them singletons. The receptor was derived from a man between 50 and 59 years old with active or convalescent COVID-19. Specimen: peripheral blood. The chain couples TRBV5-1 to TRBJ1-1; 7 positions agree with TRBD1. CDR3 region: CASSAATGSAFRNTEAFF. The CDR3 DNA sequence: TGCGCCAGCAGCGCGGCGACAGGGTCCGCATTTCGGAACACTGAAGCTTTCTTT.